These 24 T cell receptor beta chains originate from one sample sequenced in a study of blood T cells in healthy people across ages. Sample-barcoded 5' priming and a J-beta primer mix drove a second PCR of about 7 to 11 cycles. Using its own MiXCR run on the 5' RACE reads, TCRdb lists one record per CDR3 protein. The table includes more than 800,000 distinct CDR3 sequences, less than 35% detected once. Specimen: blood. The receptors come from a woman older than 75 in good health.

Only a few counts were recorded for this clonotype. This sequence joins TRBV28 and TRBJ2-3; 11 bases are shared with TRBD1. Germline lookup yields CDR1 MDHEN and CDR2 SYDVKM. The trim removed 6 bases at V and 7 bases at J, leaving 9 bases unmatched. This CDR3 is 15 amino acids long. The CDR3 coding sequence is TGTGCCAGCAGACAGGGACAGGGGGTTTGGAATACGCAGTATTTT. Translating gives CASRQGQGVWNTQYF. Full variable domain (missing parts from reference TRBV28 and TRBJ2-3): DVKVTQSSRYLVKRTGEKVFLECVQDMDHENMFWYRQDPGLGLRLIYFSYDVKMKEKGDIPEGYSVSREKKERFSLILESASTNQTSMYLCASRQGQGVWNTQYFGPGTRLTVL.

The chain employs TRBV7-3 and TRBJ2-1; either TRBD1 or TRBD2 may supply D (6 bases each). Trimming pared 6 bases from V and 4 bases from J, leaving 19 bases between. This CDR3 has 16 amino acids. Germline V gene lookup returns CDR1 SGHTA and CDR2 FQGTGA. DNA of the CDR3: TGTGCCAGCAGTTCGCGGGGCAGGGGAACTTACAATGAGCAGTTCTTC. It specifies CASSSRGRGTYNEQFF.

This clonotype has ten or more counts. The chain employs TRBV20-1 and TRBJ2-1; TRBD2 aligns across 8 bases. Germline trimming cut 4 bases from V and 7 bases from J; bases unmatched to any gene: 6. Germline CDR1 reads DFQATT; CDR2 reads SNEGSKA (reference sequence). The CDR3 extends over 13 amino acids. The CDR3 coding sequence is TGCAGTGCTATTAGGACTAGCAAAAATGAGCAGTTCTTC. It translates to CSAIRTSKNEQFF.

This clonotype was observed at least ten times. The chain employs TRBV21-1 and TRBJ2-7. TRBV21-1 is labeled a pseudogene. The CDR3 length is 12 residues. This CDR3 reads CASSKGSYEQYF. Here the CDR3 DNA reads TGTGCCAGCAGCAAAGGCAGCTACGAGCAGTACTTC.

This clonotype was seen more than once but under ten times. Possible read error: a much larger clone is one base away. This sequence joins TRBV4-1 and TRBJ2-5; the match to TRBD2 covers 9 bases. Germline CDR1 and CDR2: MGHRA and YSYEKL. This CDR3 is built from 16 residues. The trim removed 1 base at V and 11 bases at J, leaving 14 bases unmatched. Written as DNA, the CDR3 is TGCGCCAGCAGCCAAGGAGGGGCGGGGGGGAGCAATGAGCAGTACTTC. As protein: CASSQGGAGGSNEQYF.

This clonotype appeared a single time. The chain recombines TRBV7-2 with TRBJ2-7, with 10 positions matching TRBD1. CDR1 and CDR2 (germline): SGHTA, FQGNSA. The CDR3 length is 14 residues. The V gene end was trimmed by 3 bases and the J gene end by 5 bases; junction bases not matched to a gene: 4. CDR3 sequence (DNA): TGTGCCAGCAGCTTGACAGGGGGCAGGGACGAGCAGTACTTC. Its protein product is CASSLTGGRDEQYF. The complete variable domain, with remaining parts taken from reference TRBV7-2 and TRBJ2-7, reads GAGVSQSPSNKVTEKGKDVELRCDPISGHTALYWYRQSLGQGLEFLIYFQGNSAPDKSGLPSDRFSAERTGGSVSTLTIQRTQQEDSAVYLCASSLTGGRDEQYFGPGTRLTVT.

The rearrangement links TRBV9 to TRBJ2-3; D call uncertain. CDR1 and CDR2 (germline): SGDLS, YYNGEE. The CDR3 length is 14 residues. V was cut by 0 bases and J by 4 bases, with 9 bases left in between. CDR3 DNA sequence: TGTGCCAGCAGCGTAGATGGGGATCCAGATACGCAGTATTTT. Translated: CASSVDGDPDTQYF.

Details on this clonotype: The junction differs from germline at one of its ends, possibly a read error. The genes are TRBV3-1 and TRBJ2-3; perhaps D is TRBD1 or TRBD2 (5 bases each). Per the germline V gene, CDR1 is LGHDT and CDR2 is YNNKEL (reference sequence). This CDR3 spans 14 amino acids. This CDR3 is CTSSLGPRTDTQYF. The CDR3 DNA is TGTACCAGCAGCTTGGGACCTCGCACAGATACGCAGTATTTT.

This clonotype came up a few times. This rearrangement joins TRBV29-1 to TRBJ1-2; D not resolved. Germline V gene lookup returns CDR1 SQVTM and CDR2 ANQGSEA. The CDR3 length is 8 residues. Deletions cut 6 bases from V and 7 bases from J, with 3 bases between. The CDR3 bases are TGCAGCGTCAGTGGCTACACCTTC. It codes for CSVSGYTF.

This clonotype came up a few times. A read error is possible here, since a much larger clone lies one base away. The chain uses TRBV21-1 and TRBJ2-1; the table's D call of TRBD2 was not tested on the DNA. The last part of the DNA fits TRBJ2-7 better; the J call may be wrong. TRBV21-1 is marked as a pseudogene. CDR3 size: 17 residues. CDR3 amino acids: CASSKGLAGESYNEQYF. As DNA, the CDR3 is TGTGCCAGCAGCAAAGGGCTAGCGGGGGAGTCCTACAATGAGCAGTACTTC.

The rearrangement links TRBV12-3 or TRBV12-4 to TRBJ2-3; no definite D call. This CDR3 is 17 amino acids long. Trimming took 3 bases from V and 3 from J, leaving 19 bases between them. In nucleotides, the CDR3 is TGTGCCAGCAGTTTCGATTCAGTGGGCGCGAGGACAGATACGCAGTATTTT. The encoded protein is CASSFDSVGARTDTQYF.

This clonotype was picked up many times. CDR3 nucleotide sequence: TGCAGTGCTCGACCCAAAGATACGCAGTATTTT. This encodes CSARPKDTQYF. This chain uses TRBV20-1 with TRBJ2-3; no clear D gene. V lost 5 bases and J 5 bases, leaving 8 bases between the germline ends. The CDR3 has 11 residues. Germline CDR1 reads DFQATT; CDR2 reads SNEGSKA (reference sequence).

This clonotype occurred many times. The V call is TRBV6-1, the J call TRBJ2-5; a weak D match, TRBD1 (5 bases). The length of the CDR3 is 14 residues. Germline values: CDR1 MNHNS, CDR2 SASEGT. Trimming stripped 3 bases from V and 3 bases from J, with 11 bases between. CDR3 amino acids: CASSEVREKETQYF. CDR3 sequence (DNA): TGTGCCAGCAGTGAGGTCAGGGAAAAAGAGACCCAGTACTTC.

This clonotype was counted ten times or more. The V and J genes are TRBV10-3 and TRBJ2-3, with D possibly TRBD2 on 6 matching bases. V lost 2 bases and J 2 bases, leaving 11 bases between the germline ends. The CDR3 extends over 15 amino acids. CDR1 ENHRY and CDR2 SYGVKD come from the germline V gene. The CDR3 protein is CAISEIGGNTDTQYF. The CDR3 DNA is TGTGCCATCAGTGAGATCGGGGGAAACACAGATACGCAGTATTTT.

V and J are TRBV20-1 and TRBJ2-5; no clear D. The end of the DNA aligns better with TRBJ2-7, so the J call may be wrong. CDR1 DFQATT and CDR2 SNEGSKA come from the germline V gene (reference sequence). There are 14 residues in the CDR3. CDR3 loop: CSARASEAKHEQYF. The CDR3 DNA is TGCAGTGCTAGGGCCTCAGAGGCCAAGCACGAGCAGTACTTC.

This clonotype was seen at least ten times. This chain links TRBV14 with TRBJ2-6; perhaps TRBD1 as D (6 bases). V lost 4 bases and J lost 4, with 20 bases in between. From germline, CDR1 is SGHDN and CDR2 FVKESK. The length of the CDR3 is 18 residues. CDR3 DNA: TGTGCCAGCAGCCGTAGATTTTCCACAGGGACGGGGGCCAACGTCCTGACTTTC. As protein: CASSRRFSTGTGANVLTF.

This clonotype was counted only a few times. The chain links TRBV7-2 to TRBJ1-2; D not resolved. V was trimmed by 4 bases and J by 9 bases, leaving 15 bases between them. The CDR3 is 13 residues long. The V gene's germline CDR1 is SGHTA and CDR2 FQGNSA. DNA for the CDR3: TGTGCCAGCAGCTATAAGCCGGACGTAAGCTACACCTTC. Protein product: CASSYKPDVSYTF.

The chain employs TRBV29-1 and TRBJ2-5, with D unresolved. Germline values: CDR1 SQVTM, CDR2 ANQGSEA. The ends were cut back, 5 bases at V and 5 bases at J, with 12 bases in the middle. CDR3 length: 12 amino acids. The chain's CDR3 is CSVHRGVETQYF. The CDR3 nucleotides read TGCAGCGTTCACCGAGGAGTGGAGACCCAGTACTTC.

The chain joins TRBV11-2 to TRBJ2-5; the D is unclear. V was trimmed by 0 bases and J by 1 base, leaving 6 bases between them. CDR3 length: 14 amino acids. The germline V gene encodes CDR1 SGHAT and CDR2 FQNNGV. CDR3 loop: CASSLDVFQETQYF. DNA for the CDR3: TGTGCCAGCAGCTTAGACGTCTTCCAAGAGACCCAGTACTTC.

This clonotype appeared many times. The J gene is TRBJ2-6, the V gene TRBV6-2 or TRBV6-3; 7 bases are shared with TRBD1. The CDR3 runs 17 residues. With 5 bases clipped from V and 0 bases from J, the junction kept 7 bases outside the gene matches. Germline V gives CDR1 MNHEY, CDR2 SVGEGT. DNA for the CDR3: TGTGCCAGCAGTGACCCTTGGGACAGCTCTGGGGCCAACGTCCTGACTTTC. Amino acids: CASSDPWDSSGANVLTF.

The chain combines TRBV7-2 with TRBJ1-5, with D unresolved. CDR3 size: 13 residues. Deletions cut 0 bases from V and 7 bases from J, with 7 bases between. Germline loops: CDR1 SGHTA, CDR2 FQGNSA. CDR3 protein: CASSLALQQPQHF. The CDR3 bases are TGTGCCAGCAGCTTAGCGCTTCAGCAGCCCCAGCATTTT.

Details on this clonotype: One junction end disagrees with the germline gene, perhaps due to a read error. The chain carries TRBV4-2 and TRBJ2-3, with 10 nucleotides matching TRBD2. The CDR3 has 17 amino acids. Germline-derived CDR1 and CDR2 are LGHNA and YNFKEQ. CDR3 coding DNA: TGTGCCAGCAGCCATCACGGACTAGCGGATAGCACAGATATGCAGTATTTT. Its translation: CASSHHGLADSTDMQYF.

The chain combines TRBV7-2 with TRBJ2-3; no clear D. Germline assignment: CDR1 SGHTA and CDR2 FQGNSA. V gave up 3 bases and J gave up 0 bases, with 10 bases separating them. The CDR3 loop spans 15 amino acids. The CDR3 protein is CASSLWAASTDTQYF. The CDR3 DNA sequence: TGTGCCAGCAGCTTGTGGGCAGCCAGCACAGATACGCAGTATTTT.

This clonotype was seen repeatedly, ten times or more. The genes are TRBV2 and TRBJ2-1; D remains ambiguous. This CDR3 contains 10 residues. Germline V gene lookup returns CDR1 SNHLY and CDR2 FYNNEI. The ends were cut back, 7 bases at V and 8 bases at J, with 6 bases in the middle. The CDR3 reads CASNPDEQFF. The CDR3 coding sequence is TGTGCCAGCAATCCGGATGAGCAGTTCTTC. Full variable domain (missing parts from reference TRBV2 and TRBJ2-1): EPEVTQTPSHQVTQMGQEVILRCVPISNHLYFYWYRQILGQKVEFLVSFYNNEISEKSEIFDDQFSVERPDGSNFTLKIRSTKLEDSAMYFCASNPDEQFFGPGTRLTVL.